Presented here are 7 T cell receptor beta chains from one specimen sequenced in a study of CD8 T cells in ankylosing spondylitis. A single record per CDR3 protein comes from TCRdb applying MiXCR to the 5' RACE reads. The sample lists 130,000 or so distinct CDR3 sequences, over 6% occurring once. The sequencing sample was made of blood, either unsorted or a sorted T cell fraction (not recorded which). The receptors were gathered from a male donor with ankylosing spondylitis or in good health (not recorded which).

This clonotype was seen at least ten times. The V call is TRBV29-1, the J call TRBJ2-2; 7 bases fit TRBD1. Trimming took 7 bases from V and 8 from J; bases not matched to a gene: 16. The CDR3 covers 15 residues. Germline CDR1 reads SQVTM; CDR2 reads ANQGSEA. Here the CDR3 reads CSARRGGAGKGELFF. CDR3 coding DNA: TGCAGCGCCCGACGAGGGGGCGCAGGGAAAGGGGAGCTGTTTTTT.

This clonotype was counted at least ten times. The gene calls are TRBV7-3 and TRBJ2-7; 7 bases agree with TRBD2. The CDR3 is 14 amino acids. Germline V CDR1 and CDR2: SGHTA, FQGTGA. The V and J ends lost 2 bases and 5 bases, in that order; junction bases with no gene match: 6. The CDR3 sequence: CASSLVGGGDEQYF. The CDR3 region has the DNA TGTGCCAGCAGCTTAGTCGGCGGGGGAGACGAGCAGTACTTC.

Ten or more counts support this clonotype. This rearrangement joins TRBV20-1 to TRBJ2-3, with 11 bases aligning to TRBD1. Germline V CDR1 and CDR2: DFQATT, SNEGSKA (reference sequence). The ends lost 3 bases at V and 3 bases at J; junction bases unmatched: 11. This CDR3 is built from 17 residues. The CDR3 reads CSASRRMDRGPTDTQYF. The CDR3, as DNA: TGCAGTGCTAGCCGCCGAATGGACAGGGGGCCGACAGATACGCAGTATTTT.

This clonotype was observed at least ten times. The chain recombines TRBV18 with TRBJ1-3; the match to TRBD1 covers 7 bases. There are 16 residues in the CDR3. CDR1 KGHSH and CDR2 LQKENI come from the germline V gene. V shed 2 bases and J 0 bases; nucleotides not matched to a gene: 4. CDR3 region: CASSPRGQNSGNTIYF. DNA for the CDR3: TGTGCCAGCTCACCAAGGGGACAGAACTCTGGAAACACCATATATTTT. Filled out from reference TRBV18 and TRBJ1-3, the complete variable domain reads NAGVMQNPRHLVRRRGQEARLRCSPMKGHSHVYWYRQLPEEGLKFMVYLQKENIIDESGMPKERFSAEFPKEGPSILRIQQVVRGDSAAYFCASSPRGQNSGNTIYFGEGSWLTVV.

The sample holds many counts of this clonotype. The gene calls are TRBV4-3 and TRBJ2-2, with TRBD2 matching over 7 bases. The CDR3 covers 18 residues. V trimming: 0 bases; J trimming: 0 bases; junction bases outside the gene matches: 7. Germline V gene sequence: CDR1 LGHNA, CDR2 YSLEER. The CDR3 protein is CASSQEVPLAANTGELFF. CDR3 nucleotide sequence: TGCGCCAGCAGCCAAGAAGTCCCCCTAGCGGCGAACACCGGGGAGCTGTTTTTT.

This clonotype came up many times. The chain employs TRBV5-1 and TRBJ1-6; D is undetermined. Trimming removed 4 bases at V and 6 bases at J, with 8 bases between. CDR3 length: 13 amino acids. Germline V gene lookup returns CDR1 SGHRS and CDR2 YFSETQ. Here the CDR3 reads CASSDGLNSPLHF. DNA for the CDR3: TGCGCCAGCAGCGACGGCCTTAATTCACCCCTCCACTTT.

This clonotype was seen many times. This sequence joins TRBV5-1 and TRBJ2-1, with no clear D. Trimming cost V 0 bases and J 2 bases, with 12 bases left between them. The germline CDR1 and CDR2 sequences are SGHRS and YFSETQ. The CDR3 runs to 16 residues. The CDR3 reads CASSLESGTTYNEQFF. Here the CDR3 DNA reads TGCGCCAGCAGCTTGGAGTCGGGCACCACCTACAATGAGCAGTTCTTC. The full variable domain, in which reference TRBV5-1 and TRBJ2-1 provide the parts outside the CDR3, is KAGVTQTPRYLIKTRGQQVTLSCSPISGHRSVSWYQQTPGQGLQFLFEYFSETQRNKGNFPGRFSGRQFSNSRSEMNVSTLELGDSALYLCASSLESGTTYNEQFFGPGTRLTVL.